This T cell receptor (beta chain) emerged from a study of T cell responses to AZD1222 COVID-19 vaccine. Study observations and caveats: It was only after the peak T cell response that any repertoires were sampled. Regions 160-218 and 743-854 held dominance among vaccine-associated CD4 TCRs, which spanned spike.

Comments on this clone: The target antigen is unknown.

TCRdb keeps only in-frame clones here, not all; method: immunoSEQ multiplex PCR. The repertoire consists of about 150,000 clones, with about 91% occurring once and the leading ten covering over 12%. The CDR3 is 15 residues long. The germline V gene encodes CDR1 MNHEY and CDR2 SVGEGT. V shed 7 bases and J 11 bases; nucleotides not matched to a gene: 15. The rearrangement uses TRBV6-2 or TRBV6-3 and TRBJ1-5; 9 bases line up with TRBD1. The sequenced sample was peripheral blood, obtained on day 0 of AZD1222 vaccination. This receptor was taken from an adult in good health. This CDR3 is CASTYYRTGERAQHF. As DNA, the CDR3 is TGTGCCAGCACTTATTACCGGACAGGGGAGAGGGCCCAGCATTTT.